This TCR beta chain appears in the sequencing data of a study of T cells in Graves' hyperthyroidism and ophthalmopathy. The germline V gene has CDR1 MNHEY and CDR2 SMNVEV (reference sequence). The CDR3 totals 13 residues. With 4 bases removed from V and 1 base from J, the gap between germline ends came to 7 bases. The table lists this clonotype with many counts. The source material, RNA transcripts, was used to amplify TCR beta CDR3 regions. A set of HTBI primers served as the primers for a first-round RT-PCR of the TCR CDR3. TCRdb ran MiXCR on the multiplex PCR reads and lists one entry per CDR3 protein. Of approximately 480,000 distinct CDR3 sequences listed, about a fifth were seen once; the top ten hold about 30%.

Sequencing was carried out using blood. The chain recombines TRBV27 with TRBJ1-1, with D uncertain. The receptor was derived from a man aged 18 to 29 with Graves' hyperthyroidism. The CDR3 reads CASSWAGNTEAFF. The DNA of the CDR3 is TGTGCCAGCAGTTGGGCAGGGAACACTGAAGCTTTCTTT.